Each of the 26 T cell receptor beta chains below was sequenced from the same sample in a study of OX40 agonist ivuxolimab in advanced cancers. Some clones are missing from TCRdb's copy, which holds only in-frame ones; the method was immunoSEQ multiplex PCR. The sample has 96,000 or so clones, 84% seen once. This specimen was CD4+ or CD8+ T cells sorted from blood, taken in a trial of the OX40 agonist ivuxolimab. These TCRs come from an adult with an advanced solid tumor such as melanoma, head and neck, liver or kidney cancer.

The CDR3 sequence: CASSDRGGEQYF. CDR3 DNA sequence: TGTGCCAGCAGCGACAGGGGGGGCGAGCAGTACTTC. J is TRBJ2-7 and V is TRBV28; the match to TRBD1 covers 9 bases. Germline CDR1 reads MDHEN; CDR2 reads SYDVKM. V was pared by 6 bases and J by 6 bases, with 3 bases of the junction left unmatched. The length of the CDR3 is 12 residues.

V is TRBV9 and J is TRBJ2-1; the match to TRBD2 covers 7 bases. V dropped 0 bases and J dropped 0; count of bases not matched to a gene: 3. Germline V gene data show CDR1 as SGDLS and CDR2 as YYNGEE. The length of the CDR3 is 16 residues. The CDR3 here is CASSVEGGSSYNEQFF. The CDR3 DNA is TGTGCCAGCAGCGTAGAGGGCGGGAGCTCCTACAATGAGCAGTTCTTC.

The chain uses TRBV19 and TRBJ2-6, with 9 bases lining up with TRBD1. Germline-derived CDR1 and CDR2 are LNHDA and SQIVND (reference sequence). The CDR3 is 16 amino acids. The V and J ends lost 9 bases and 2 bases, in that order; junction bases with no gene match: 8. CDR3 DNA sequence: TGTGCCAGCGTACAGGGGGCCCAGGCTGGGGCCAACGTCCTGACTTTC. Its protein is CASVQGAQAGANVLTF.

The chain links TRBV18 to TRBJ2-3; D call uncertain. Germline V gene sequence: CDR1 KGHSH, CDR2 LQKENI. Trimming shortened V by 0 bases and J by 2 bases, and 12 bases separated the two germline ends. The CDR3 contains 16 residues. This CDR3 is CASSPPADTFTDTQYF. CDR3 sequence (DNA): TGTGCCAGCTCACCACCTGCCGACACCTTCACAGATACGCAGTATTTT.

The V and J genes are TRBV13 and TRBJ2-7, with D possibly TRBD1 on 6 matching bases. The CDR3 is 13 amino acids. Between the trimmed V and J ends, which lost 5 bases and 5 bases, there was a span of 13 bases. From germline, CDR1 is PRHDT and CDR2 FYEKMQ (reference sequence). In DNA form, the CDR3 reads TGTGCCAGCAGCGCCAACAGGGCCCACGAGCAGTACTTC. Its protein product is CASSANRAHEQYF.

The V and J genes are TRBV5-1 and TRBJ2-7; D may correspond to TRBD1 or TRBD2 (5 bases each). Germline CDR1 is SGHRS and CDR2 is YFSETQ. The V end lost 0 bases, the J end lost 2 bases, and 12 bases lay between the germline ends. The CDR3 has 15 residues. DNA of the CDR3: TGCGCCAGCAGCTTGGTCGAGGGGAGCCCCTACGAGCAGTACTTC. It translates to CASSLVEGSPYEQYF.

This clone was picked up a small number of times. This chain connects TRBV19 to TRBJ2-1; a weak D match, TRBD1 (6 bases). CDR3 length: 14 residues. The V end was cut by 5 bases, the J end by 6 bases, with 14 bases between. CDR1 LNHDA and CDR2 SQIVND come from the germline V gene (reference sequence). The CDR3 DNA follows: TGTGCCAGTAGTTTTCAGGGGTTAGTCAATGAGCAGTTCTTC. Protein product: CASSFQGLVNEQFF.

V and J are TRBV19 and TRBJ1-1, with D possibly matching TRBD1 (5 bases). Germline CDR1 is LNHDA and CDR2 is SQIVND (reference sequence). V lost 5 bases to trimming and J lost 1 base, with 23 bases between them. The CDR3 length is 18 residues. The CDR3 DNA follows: TGTGCCAGTAGTCCTCAACCCCGGGGGGGTACAGGGAACACTGAAGCTTTCTTT. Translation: CASSPQPRGGTGNTEAFF. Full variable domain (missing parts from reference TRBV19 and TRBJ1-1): DGGITQSPKYLFRKEGQNVTLSCEQNLNHDAMYWYRQDPGQGLRLIYYSQIVNDFQKGDIAEGYSVSREKKESFPLTVTSAQKNPTAFYLCASSPQPRGGTGNTEAFFGQGTRLTVV.

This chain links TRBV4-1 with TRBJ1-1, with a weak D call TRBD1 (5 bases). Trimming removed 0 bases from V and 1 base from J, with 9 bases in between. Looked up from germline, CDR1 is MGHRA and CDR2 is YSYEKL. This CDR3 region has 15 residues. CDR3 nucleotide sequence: TGCGCCAGCAGCCAAGATGACAGTTGGAACACTGAAGCTTTCTTT. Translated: CASSQDDSWNTEAFF.

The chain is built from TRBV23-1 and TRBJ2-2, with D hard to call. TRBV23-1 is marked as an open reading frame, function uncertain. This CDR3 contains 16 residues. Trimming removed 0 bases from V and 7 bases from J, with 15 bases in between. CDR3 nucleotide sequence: TGCGCCAGCAGTCAATCGTCAGATGGAAGTGGCGGGGAGCTGTTTTTT. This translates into CASSQSSDGSGGELFF.

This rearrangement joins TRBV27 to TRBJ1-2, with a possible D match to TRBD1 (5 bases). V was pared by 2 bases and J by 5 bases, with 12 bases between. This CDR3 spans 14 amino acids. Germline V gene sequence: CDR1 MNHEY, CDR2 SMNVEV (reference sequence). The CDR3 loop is CASSLGGTPYGYTF. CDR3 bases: TGTGCCAGCAGTTTAGGCGGGACTCCATATGGCTACACCTTC.

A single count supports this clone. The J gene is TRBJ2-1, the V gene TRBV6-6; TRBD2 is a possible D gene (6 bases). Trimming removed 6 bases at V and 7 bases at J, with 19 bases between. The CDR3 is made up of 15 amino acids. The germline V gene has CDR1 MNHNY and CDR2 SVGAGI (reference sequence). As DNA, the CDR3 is TGTGCCAGCAGCAACCAGCGGGTCCCTGGGAATGAGCAGTTCTTC. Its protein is CASSNQRVPGNEQFF.

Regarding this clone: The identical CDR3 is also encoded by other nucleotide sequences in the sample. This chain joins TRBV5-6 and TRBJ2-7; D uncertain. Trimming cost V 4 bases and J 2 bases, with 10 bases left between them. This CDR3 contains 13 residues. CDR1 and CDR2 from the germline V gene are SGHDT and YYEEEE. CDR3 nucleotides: TGTGCCAGCAGCCTGGGTCCTGCCTACGAGCAGTACTTC. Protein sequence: CASSLGPAYEQYF. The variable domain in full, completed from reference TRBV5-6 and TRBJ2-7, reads DAGVTQSPTHLIKTRGQQVTLRCSPKSGHDTVSWYQQALGQGPQFIFQYYEEEERQRGNFPDRFSGHQFPNYSSELNVNALLLGDSALYLCASSLGPAYEQYFGPGTRLTVT.

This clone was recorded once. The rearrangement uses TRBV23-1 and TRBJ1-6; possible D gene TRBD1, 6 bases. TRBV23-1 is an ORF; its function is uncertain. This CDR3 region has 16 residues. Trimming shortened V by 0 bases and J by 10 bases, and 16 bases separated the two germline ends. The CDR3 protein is CASSQSAGGSESPLHF. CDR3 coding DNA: TGCGCCAGCAGTCAATCGGCGGGGGGCTCTGAATCACCCCTCCACTTT.

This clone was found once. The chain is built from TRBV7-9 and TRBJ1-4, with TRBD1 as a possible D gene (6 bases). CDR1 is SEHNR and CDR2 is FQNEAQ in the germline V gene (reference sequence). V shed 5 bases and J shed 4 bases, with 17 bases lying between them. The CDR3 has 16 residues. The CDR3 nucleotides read TGTGCCAGCAGCCAAGGACAGCTCGATTATAATGAAAAACTGTTTTTT. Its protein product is CASSQGQLDYNEKLFF.

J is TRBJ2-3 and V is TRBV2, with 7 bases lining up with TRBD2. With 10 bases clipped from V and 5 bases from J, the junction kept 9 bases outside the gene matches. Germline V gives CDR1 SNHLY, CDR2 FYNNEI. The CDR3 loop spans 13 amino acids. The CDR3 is CANQRDRGDTQYF. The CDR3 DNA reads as TGTGCCAACCAGCGGGATAGGGGAGATACGCAGTATTTT.

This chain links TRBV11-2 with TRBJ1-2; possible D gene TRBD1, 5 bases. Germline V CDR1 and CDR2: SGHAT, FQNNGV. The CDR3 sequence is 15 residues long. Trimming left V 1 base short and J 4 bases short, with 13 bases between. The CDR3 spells CASSLATGGTYGYTF. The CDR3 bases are TGTGCCAGCAGCTTAGCCACGGGGGGAACCTATGGCTACACCTTC.

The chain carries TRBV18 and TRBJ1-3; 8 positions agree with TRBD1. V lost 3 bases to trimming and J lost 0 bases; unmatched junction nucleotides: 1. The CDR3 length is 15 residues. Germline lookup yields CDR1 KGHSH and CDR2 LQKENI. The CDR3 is CASSPGQGSGNTIYF. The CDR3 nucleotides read TGTGCCAGCTCACCCGGACAGGGCTCTGGAAACACCATATATTTT.

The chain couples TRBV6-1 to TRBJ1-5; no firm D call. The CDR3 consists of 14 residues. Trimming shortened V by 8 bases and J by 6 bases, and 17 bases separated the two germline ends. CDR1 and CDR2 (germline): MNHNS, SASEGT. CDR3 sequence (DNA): TGTGCCAGCGACCGAGGAATCGGAGGTCAGCCCCAGCATTTT. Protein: CASDRGIGGQPQHF.

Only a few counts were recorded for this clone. CDR3 residues: CASRAGPTDTQYF. The CDR3 DNA sequence: TGCGCCAGCCGAGCGGGGCCCACAGATACGCAGTATTTT. The chain employs TRBV5-1 and TRBJ2-3, with 7 bases matching TRBD2. This CDR3 is built from 13 residues. The V segment lost 7 bases and the J segment 2 bases; nucleotides outside the gene matches: 4. CDR1 is SGHRS and CDR2 is YFSETQ in the germline V gene.

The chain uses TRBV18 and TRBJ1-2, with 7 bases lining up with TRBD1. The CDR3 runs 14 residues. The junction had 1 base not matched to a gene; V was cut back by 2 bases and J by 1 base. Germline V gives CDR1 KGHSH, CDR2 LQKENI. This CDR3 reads CASSPGTVNYGYTF. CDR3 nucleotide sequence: TGTGCCAGCTCACCAGGGACAGTTAACTATGGCTACACCTTC. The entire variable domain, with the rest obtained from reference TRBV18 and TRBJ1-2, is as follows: NAGVMQNPRHLVRRRGQEARLRCSPMKGHSHVYWYRQLPEEGLKFMVYLQKENIIDESGMPKERFSAEFPKEGPSILRIQQVVRGDSAAYFCASSPGTVNYGYTFGSGTRLTVV.

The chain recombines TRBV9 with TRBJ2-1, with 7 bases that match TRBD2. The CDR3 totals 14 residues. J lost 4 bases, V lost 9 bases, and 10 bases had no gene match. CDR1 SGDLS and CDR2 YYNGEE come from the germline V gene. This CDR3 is CATSVGEGYNEQFF. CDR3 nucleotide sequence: TGTGCCACCTCAGTGGGGGAGGGATACAATGAGCAGTTCTTC.

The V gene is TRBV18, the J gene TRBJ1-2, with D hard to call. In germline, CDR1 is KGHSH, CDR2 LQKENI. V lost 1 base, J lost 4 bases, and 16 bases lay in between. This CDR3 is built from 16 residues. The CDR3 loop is CASSPQVRDRSYGYTF. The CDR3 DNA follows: TGTGCCAGCTCACCACAGGTTAGGGATCGGTCCTATGGCTACACCTTC.

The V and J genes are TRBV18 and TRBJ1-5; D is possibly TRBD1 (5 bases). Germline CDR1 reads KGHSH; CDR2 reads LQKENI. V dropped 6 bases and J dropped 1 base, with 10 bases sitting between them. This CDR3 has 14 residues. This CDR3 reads CASSLRDSNQPQHF. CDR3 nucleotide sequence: TGTGCCAGCTCGCTCCGGGACAGCAATCAGCCCCAGCATTTT.

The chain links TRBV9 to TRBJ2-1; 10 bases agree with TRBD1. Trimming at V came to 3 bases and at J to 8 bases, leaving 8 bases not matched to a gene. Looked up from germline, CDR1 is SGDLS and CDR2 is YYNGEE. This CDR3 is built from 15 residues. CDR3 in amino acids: CASSEDGTGADEQFF. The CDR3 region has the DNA TGTGCCAGCAGCGAGGATGGGACAGGGGCGGATGAGCAGTTCTTC.

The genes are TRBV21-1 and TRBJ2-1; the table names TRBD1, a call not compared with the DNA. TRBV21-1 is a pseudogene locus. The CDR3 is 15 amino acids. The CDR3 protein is CASVSPGQRNNEQFF. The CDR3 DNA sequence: TGTGCCAGCGTGAGTCCCGGACAGAGAAACAATGAGCAGTTCTTC.